These T cell receptor beta chains were read from a single sample in a study of breast tumors, draining lymph nodes, adjacent tissues. MiXCR was run by TCRdb on the multiplex PCR reads, yielding one entry per CDR3 protein. Of 180,000 or so distinct CDR3 sequences in the sample, roughly a third were seen once. Sequenced material: axillary lymph node tissue. The origin of the receptors is a female donor with breast cancer. Some clones in this sample may be carry-over from other donors' samples. Each CDR3 is given with its conserved first and last residue. D genes are given only for firm matches.

CDR3 length: 15
D gene: TRBD2
J gene: TRBJ2-1
V gene: TRBV4-1
CDR3 protein: CASSSGGASMNEQFF

CDR3 length: 13
D gene: NA
J gene: TRBJ2-7
V gene: TRBV6-1
CDR3 protein: CASSVGTSYEQYF

CDR3 length: 15
D gene: NA
J gene: TRBJ2-1
V gene: TRBV20-1
CDR3 protein: CSARMGLSSYNEQFF

CDR3 length: 16
D gene: TRBD2
J gene: TRBJ2-2
V gene: TRBV4-3
CDR3 protein: CASSQSLAGGTGELFF

CDR3 length: 16
D gene: TRBD2
J gene: TRBJ2-1
V gene: TRBV20-1
CDR3 protein: CSARGGGASGYNEQFF

CDR3 length: 13
D gene: TRBD1
J gene: TRBJ1-4
V gene: TRBV10-3
CDR3 protein: CAIRGTGDEKLFF

CDR3 length: 16
D gene: TRBD2
J gene: TRBJ2-1
V gene: TRBV2
CDR3 protein: CASSKEGTSGYNEQFF

CDR3 length: 13
D gene: NA
J gene: TRBJ2-1
V gene: TRBV12-3/TRBV12-4
CDR3 protein: CASSPPTHNEQFF

CDR3 length: 15
D gene: NA
J gene: TRBJ1-3
V gene: TRBV4-1
CDR3 protein: CASSQEVGNGNTIYF

CDR3 length: 15
D gene: NA
J gene: TRBJ1-4
V gene: TRBV15
CDR3 protein: CATSRDRQPNEKLFF

CDR3 length: 18
D gene: NA
J gene: TRBJ2-5
V gene: TRBV4-3
CDR3 protein: CASSQGKRTGGQEETQYF

CDR3 length: 13
D gene: NA
J gene: TRBJ2-5
V gene: TRBV30
CDR3 protein: CAWSPRRQETQYF

CDR3 length: 17
D gene: NA
J gene: TRBJ1-6
V gene: TRBV5-4
CDR3 protein: CARPGTLPRPYNSPLHF

CDR3 length: 13
D gene: NA
J gene: TRBJ2-1
V gene: TRBV29-1
CDR3 protein: CSATRGSYNEQFF

CDR3 length: 13
D gene: TRBD1
J gene: TRBJ2-5
V gene: TRBV7-7
CDR3 protein: CASRTGEEGTQYF

CDR3 length: 14
D gene: NA
J gene: TRBJ2-7
V gene: TRBV3-1
CDR3 protein: CASSQGITLGEQYF

CDR3 length: 14
D gene: NA
J gene: TRBJ2-7
V gene: TRBV6-5
CDR3 protein: CASSSPEYPYEQYF

CDR3 length: 12
D gene: TRBD1
J gene: TRBJ2-7
V gene: TRBV28
CDR3 protein: CASGQGSYEQYF

CDR3 length: 14
D gene: NA
J gene: TRBJ2-3
V gene: TRBV20-1
CDR3 protein: CSAKTALSADTQYF

CDR3 length: 14
D gene: NA
J gene: TRBJ1-1
V gene: TRBV4-1
CDR3 protein: CASSQDIRNTEAFF

CDR3 length: 13
D gene: TRBD2
J gene: TRBJ2-3
V gene: TRBV13
CDR3 protein: CASRGLAADTQYF

CDR3 length: 15
D gene: NA
J gene: TRBJ1-4
V gene: TRBV19
CDR3 protein: CASSFRTATNEKLFF

CDR3 length: 13
D gene: NA
J gene: TRBJ2-6
V gene: TRBV20-1
CDR3 protein: CSARDAGQYTEAF

CDR3 length: 14
D gene: NA
J gene: TRBJ1-2
V gene: TRBV7-9
CDR3 protein: CASSLGAGNYGYTF

CDR3 length: 13
D gene: NA
J gene: TRBJ2-3
V gene: TRBV6-2/TRBV6-3
CDR3 protein: CASTSTDTDTQYF

CDR3 length: 14
D gene: NA
J gene: TRBJ1-5
V gene: TRBV20-1
CDR3 protein: CSARQGYSNQPQHF

CDR3 length: 17
D gene: TRBD2
J gene: TRBJ2-5
V gene: TRBV5-1
CDR3 protein: CASSLGLAGGNQETQYF

CDR3 length: 14
D gene: NA
J gene: TRBJ1-1
V gene: TRBV2
CDR3 protein: CASRRRGMNTEAFF

CDR3 length: 14
D gene: NA
J gene: TRBJ1-5
V gene: TRBV6-5
CDR3 protein: CASRPGQSNQPQHF

CDR3 length: 14
D gene: NA
J gene: TRBJ1-2
V gene: TRBV7-2
CDR3 protein: CASSLVGSGWGYTF

CDR3 length: 21
D gene: NA
J gene: TRBJ2-3
V gene: TRBV7-3
CDR3 protein: CASSFYICSARRERGTDTQYF

CDR3 length: 15
D gene: TRBD1
J gene: TRBJ2-1
V gene: TRBV12-3/TRBV12-4
CDR3 protein: CASSFRQGARNEQFF

CDR3 length: 14
D gene: NA
J gene: TRBJ1-2
V gene: TRBV29-1
CDR3 protein: CSVATAWGNYGYTF

CDR3 length: 14
D gene: TRBD1
J gene: TRBJ2-5
V gene: TRBV5-1
CDR3 protein: CASSLKTGGETQYF

CDR3 length: 14
D gene: TRBD2
J gene: TRBJ2-1
V gene: TRBV6-6
CDR3 protein: CASRTSGSGNEQFF

CDR3 length: 14
D gene: NA
J gene: TRBJ1-5
V gene: TRBV19
CDR3 protein: CASSSGRANQPQHF

CDR3 length: 13
D gene: NA
J gene: TRBJ1-5
V gene: TRBV6-5
CDR3 protein: CASQRDGNQPQHF

CDR3 length: 16
D gene: NA
J gene: TRBJ2-5
V gene: TRBV5-6
CDR3 protein: CASSSAGFYYQETQYF

CDR3 length: 15
D gene: TRBD1
J gene: TRBJ2-4
V gene: TRBV20-1
CDR3 protein: CSAREDRGGKNIQYF

CDR3 length: 12
D gene: NA
J gene: TRBJ1-2
V gene: TRBV9
CDR3 protein: CASSVAGAGNTF

CDR3 length: 13
D gene: NA
J gene: TRBJ1-2
V gene: TRBV6-2/TRBV6-3
CDR3 protein: CASSFEGRYGYTF

CDR3 length: 15
D gene: NA
J gene: TRBJ2-1
V gene: TRBV7-9
CDR3 protein: CASTPGLLTYNEQFF